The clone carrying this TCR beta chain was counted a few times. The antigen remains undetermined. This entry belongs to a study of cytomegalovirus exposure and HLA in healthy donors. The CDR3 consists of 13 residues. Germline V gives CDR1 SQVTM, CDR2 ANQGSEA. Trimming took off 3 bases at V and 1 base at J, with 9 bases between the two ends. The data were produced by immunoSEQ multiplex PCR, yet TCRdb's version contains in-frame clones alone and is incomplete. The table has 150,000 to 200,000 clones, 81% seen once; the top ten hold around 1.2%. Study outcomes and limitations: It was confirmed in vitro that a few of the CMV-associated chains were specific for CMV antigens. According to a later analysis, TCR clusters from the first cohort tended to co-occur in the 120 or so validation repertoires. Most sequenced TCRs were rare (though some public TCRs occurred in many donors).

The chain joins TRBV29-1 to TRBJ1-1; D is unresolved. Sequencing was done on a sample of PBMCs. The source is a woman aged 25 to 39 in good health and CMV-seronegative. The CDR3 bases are TGCAGCGTTGATTCCTACGAGAACACTGAAGCTTTCTTT. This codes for CSVDSYENTEAFF.